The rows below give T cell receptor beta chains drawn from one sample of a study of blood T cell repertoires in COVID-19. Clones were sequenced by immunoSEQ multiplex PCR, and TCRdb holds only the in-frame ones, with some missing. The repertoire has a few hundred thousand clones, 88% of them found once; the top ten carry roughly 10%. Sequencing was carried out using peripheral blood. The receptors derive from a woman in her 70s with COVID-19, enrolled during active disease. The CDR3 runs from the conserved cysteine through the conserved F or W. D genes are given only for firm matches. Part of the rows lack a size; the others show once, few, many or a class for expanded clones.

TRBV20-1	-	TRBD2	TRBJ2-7	TGCAGTGCTAGTCAGGCTAGCGGGACCTACGAGCAGTACTTC	CSASQASGTYEQYF
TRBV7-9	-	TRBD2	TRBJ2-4	TGTGCCAGCAGGCCGGGACTAGCGGGAGATAGGGCCAAAAACATTCAGTACTTC	CASRPGLAGDRAKNIQYF
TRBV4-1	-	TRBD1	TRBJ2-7	TGCGCCAGCAGCCAATTAGTAACCCGGGACAGGGCCTACGAGCAGTACTTC	CASSQLVTRDRAYEQYF
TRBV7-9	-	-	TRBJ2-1	TGTGCCAGCAGCTCCCCAGTAGGGGGAGTAAGCTACAATGAGCAGTTCTTC	CASSSPVGGVSYNEQFF
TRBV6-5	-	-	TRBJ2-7	TGTGCCAGCAGTTATTCTCGCAGCGACCACGAGCAGTACTTC	CASSYSRSDHEQYF
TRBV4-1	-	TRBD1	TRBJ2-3	TGCGCCAGCAGCCAGAGGACAGGGGGTGGCACAGATACGCAGTATTTT	CASSQRTGGGTDTQYF
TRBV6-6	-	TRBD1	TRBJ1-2	TGTGCCAGCAGATCCGGGACAGGCCAGGGGGATGGCTACACCTTC	CASRSGTGQGDGYTF
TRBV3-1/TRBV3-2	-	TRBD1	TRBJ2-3	TGTGCCAGCAGCAAACTACCCCGGACAGGGGGCTCAGATACGCAGTATTTT	CASSKLPRTGGSDTQYF
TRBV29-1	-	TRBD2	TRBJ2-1	TGCAGCGTAGCGACTAGCGAGGGCAATGAGCAGTTCTTC	CSVATSEGNEQFF
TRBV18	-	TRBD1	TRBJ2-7	TGTGCCAGCTCACTAAGGACAGGGGACTACGAGCAGTACTTC	CASSLRTGDYEQYF
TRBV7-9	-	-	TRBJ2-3	TGTGCCAGCAGCTTAGTTGCAGGGATCCCAGATACGCAGTATTTT	CASSLVAGIPDTQYF
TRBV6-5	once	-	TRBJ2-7	TGTGCCAGCAGTTACACCAGGGACTACGAGCAGTACTTC	CASSYTRDYEQYF
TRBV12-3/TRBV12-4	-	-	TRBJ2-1	TGTGCCAGCAGTTTATTCCAGGAGCAGTTCTTC	CASSLFQEQFF
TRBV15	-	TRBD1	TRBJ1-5	TGTGCCACCAGCCCATCGACGAATTGGGACAGCCATAGCCGTTCTCAGCCCCAGCATTTT	CATSPSTNWDSHSRSQPQHF
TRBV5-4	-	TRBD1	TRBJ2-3	TGTGCCAGCAGCTTAAATCGTTGGACAGGGGGTACAGATACGCAGTATTTT	CASSLNRWTGGTDTQYF
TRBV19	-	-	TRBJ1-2	TGTGCCAGTAGTCTCACCTGGGGGGAAGGCTACACCTTC	CASSLTWGEGYTF
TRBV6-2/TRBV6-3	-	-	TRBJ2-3	TGTGCCAGCAGCCCGACGGGGGTAAGCACAGATACGCAGTATTTT	CASSPTGVSTDTQYF
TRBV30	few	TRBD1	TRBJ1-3	TGTGCCTGGACAGGGGGAACTGGAAACACCATATATTTT	CAWTGGTGNTIYF
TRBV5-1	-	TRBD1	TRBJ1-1	TGCGCCAGCAGCTTGTTGGGACAGACCATGCCCACTGAAGCTTTCTTT	CASSLLGQTMPTEAFF
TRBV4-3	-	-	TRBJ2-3	TGCGCCAGCAGCCAAGGATCGCCGATAGGGGCAGATACGCAGTATTTT	CASSQGSPIGADTQYF
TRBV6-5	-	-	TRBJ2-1	TGTGCCAGCAGTCCCCATCCAAGACTAATCAATGAGCAGTTCTTC	CASSPHPRLINEQFF
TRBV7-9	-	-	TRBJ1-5	TGTGCCAGTGGGAGAACGGGTCAGCCCCAGCATTTT	CASGRTGQPQHF
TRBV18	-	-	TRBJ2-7	TGTGCCAGCTCTCAAGGAACAGTGACCTACGAGCAGTACTTC	CASSQGTVTYEQYF
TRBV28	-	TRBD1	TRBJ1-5	TGTGCCATACAGGGGGTCAATCAGCCCCAGCATTTT	CAIQGVNQPQHF
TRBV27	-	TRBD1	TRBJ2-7	TGTGCCAGCAGTTTTAGGGGACAGCTAACGAGCTGGAGCGAGCAGTACTTC	CASSFRGQLTSWSEQYF